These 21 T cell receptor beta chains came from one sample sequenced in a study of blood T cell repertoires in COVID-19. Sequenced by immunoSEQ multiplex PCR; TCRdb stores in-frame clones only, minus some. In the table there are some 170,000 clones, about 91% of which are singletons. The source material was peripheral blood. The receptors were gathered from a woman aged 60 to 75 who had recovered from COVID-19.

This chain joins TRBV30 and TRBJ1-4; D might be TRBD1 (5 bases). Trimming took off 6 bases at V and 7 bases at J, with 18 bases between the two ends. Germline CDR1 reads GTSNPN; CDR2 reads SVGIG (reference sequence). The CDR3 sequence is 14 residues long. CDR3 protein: CACPGRGNSEKLFF. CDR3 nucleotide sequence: TGTGCCTGCCCCGGGAGGGGCAACAGTGAAAAACTGTTTTTT.

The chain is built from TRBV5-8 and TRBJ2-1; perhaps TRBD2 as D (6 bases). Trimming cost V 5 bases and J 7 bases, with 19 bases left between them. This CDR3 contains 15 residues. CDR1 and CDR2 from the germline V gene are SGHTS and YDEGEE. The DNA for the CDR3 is TGTGCCAGCAGGTCGGGACTTGACCCTGGGAATGAGCAGTTCTTC. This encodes CASRSGLDPGNEQFF.

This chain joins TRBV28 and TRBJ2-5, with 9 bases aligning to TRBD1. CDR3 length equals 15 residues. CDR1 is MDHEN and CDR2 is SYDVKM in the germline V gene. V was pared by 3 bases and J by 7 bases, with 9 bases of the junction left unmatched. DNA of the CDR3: TGTGCCAGCAGTTTTCCGGGACAGGGAGGGGGGACCCAGTACTTC. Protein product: CASSFPGQGGGTQYF.

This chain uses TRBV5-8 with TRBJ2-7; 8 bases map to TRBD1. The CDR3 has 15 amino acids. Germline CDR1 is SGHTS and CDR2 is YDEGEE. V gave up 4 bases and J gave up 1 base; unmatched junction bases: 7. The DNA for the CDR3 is TGTGCCAGCAGCCCCGGGACAGGCGATTCCTACGAGCAGTACTTC. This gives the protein CASSPGTGDSYEQYF.

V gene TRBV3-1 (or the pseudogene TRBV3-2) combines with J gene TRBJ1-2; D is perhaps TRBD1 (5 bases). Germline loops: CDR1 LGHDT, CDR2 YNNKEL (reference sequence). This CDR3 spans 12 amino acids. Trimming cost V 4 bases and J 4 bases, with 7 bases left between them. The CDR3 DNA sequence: TGTGCCAGCAGCCGCGGGGGCTATGGCTACACCTTC. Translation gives CASSRGGYGYTF.

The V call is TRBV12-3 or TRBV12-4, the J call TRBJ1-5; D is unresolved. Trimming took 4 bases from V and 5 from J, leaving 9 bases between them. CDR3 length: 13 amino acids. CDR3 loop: CASSSLNYQPQHF. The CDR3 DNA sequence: TGTGCCAGCAGTTCCCTTAATTATCAGCCCCAGCATTTT.

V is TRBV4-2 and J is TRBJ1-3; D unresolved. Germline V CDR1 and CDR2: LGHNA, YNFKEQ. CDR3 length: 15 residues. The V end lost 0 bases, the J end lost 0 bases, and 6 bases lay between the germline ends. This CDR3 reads CASSQDRSSGNTIYF. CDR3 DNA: TGTGCCAGCAGCCAAGATCGCAGCTCTGGAAACACCATATATTTT.

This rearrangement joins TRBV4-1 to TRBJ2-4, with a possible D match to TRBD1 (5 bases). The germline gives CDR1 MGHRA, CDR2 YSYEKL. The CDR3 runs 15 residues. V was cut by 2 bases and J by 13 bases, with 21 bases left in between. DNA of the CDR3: TGCGCCAGCAGCCAAAGTTTCGTCTTAGACAGTGGCCAGTACTTC. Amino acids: CASSQSFVLDSGQYF.

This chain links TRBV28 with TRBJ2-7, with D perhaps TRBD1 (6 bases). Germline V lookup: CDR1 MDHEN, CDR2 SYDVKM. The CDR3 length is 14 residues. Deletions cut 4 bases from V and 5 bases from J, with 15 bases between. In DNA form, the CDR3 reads TGTGCCAGCAGTTCACTCTATCGACAGGACGAGCAGTACTTC. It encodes CASSSLYRQDEQYF.

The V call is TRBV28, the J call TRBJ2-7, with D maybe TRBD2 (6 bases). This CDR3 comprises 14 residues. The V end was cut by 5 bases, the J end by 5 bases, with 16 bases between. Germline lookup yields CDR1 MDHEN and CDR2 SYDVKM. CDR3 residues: CASSPLAGINEQYF. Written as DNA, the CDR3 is TGTGCCAGCAGTCCCCTCGCGGGGATTAACGAGCAGTACTTC.

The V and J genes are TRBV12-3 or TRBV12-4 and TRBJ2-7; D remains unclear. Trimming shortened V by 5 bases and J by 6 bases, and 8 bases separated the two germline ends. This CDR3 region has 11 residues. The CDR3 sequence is CASSIWAEQYF. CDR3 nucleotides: TGTGCCAGCAGTATTTGGGCCGAGCAGTACTTC.

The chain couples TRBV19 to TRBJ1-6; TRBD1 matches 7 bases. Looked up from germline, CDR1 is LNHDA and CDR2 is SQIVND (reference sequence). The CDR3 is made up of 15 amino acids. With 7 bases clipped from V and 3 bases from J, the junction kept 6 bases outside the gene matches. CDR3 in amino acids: CASTRGQYYNSPLHF. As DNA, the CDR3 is TGTGCCAGTACCAGGGGACAGTACTATAATTCACCCCTCCACTTT.

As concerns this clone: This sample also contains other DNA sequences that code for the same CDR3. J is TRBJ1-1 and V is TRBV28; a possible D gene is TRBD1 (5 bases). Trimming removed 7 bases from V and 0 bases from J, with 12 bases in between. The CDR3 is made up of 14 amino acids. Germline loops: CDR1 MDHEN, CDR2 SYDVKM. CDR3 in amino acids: CASIRGGLNTEAFF. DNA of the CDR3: TGTGCCAGCATCCGGGGGGGACTGAACACTGAAGCTTTCTTT.

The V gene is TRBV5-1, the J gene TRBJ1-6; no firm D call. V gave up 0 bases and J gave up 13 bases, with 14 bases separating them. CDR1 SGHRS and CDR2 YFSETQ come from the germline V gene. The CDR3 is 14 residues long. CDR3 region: CASSLAYGSGPLHF. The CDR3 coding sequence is TGCGCCAGCAGCTTGGCCTATGGGTCCGGGCCCCTCCACTTT. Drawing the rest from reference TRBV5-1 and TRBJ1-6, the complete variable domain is KAGVTQTPRYLIKTRGQQVTLSCSPISGHRSVSWYQQTPGQGLQFLFEYFSETQRNKGNFPGRFSGRQFSNSRSEMNVSTLELGDSALYLCASSLAYGSGPLHFGNGTRLTVT.

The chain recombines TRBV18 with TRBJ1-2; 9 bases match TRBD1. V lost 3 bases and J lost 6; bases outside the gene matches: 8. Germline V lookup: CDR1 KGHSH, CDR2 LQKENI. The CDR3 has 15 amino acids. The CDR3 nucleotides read TGTGCCAGCTCACCCTCAGTGCGGACAGGGGATGGCTACACCTTC. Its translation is CASSPSVRTGDGYTF.

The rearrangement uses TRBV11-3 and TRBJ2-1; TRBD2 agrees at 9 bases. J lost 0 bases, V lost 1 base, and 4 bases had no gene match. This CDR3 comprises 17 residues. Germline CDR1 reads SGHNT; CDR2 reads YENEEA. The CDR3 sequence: CASSLGGGGGSYNEQFF. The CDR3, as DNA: TGTGCCAGCAGCTTAGGTGGCGGGGGGGGCTCCTACAATGAGCAGTTCTTC.

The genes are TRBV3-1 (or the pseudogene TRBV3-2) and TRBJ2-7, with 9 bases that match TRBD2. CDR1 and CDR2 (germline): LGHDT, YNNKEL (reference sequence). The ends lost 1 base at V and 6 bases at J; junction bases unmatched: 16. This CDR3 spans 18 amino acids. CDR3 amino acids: CASSQGLAGRSAGGEQYF. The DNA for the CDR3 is TGTGCCAGCAGCCAAGGGCTAGCGGGGCGATCCGCGGGGGGCGAGCAGTACTTC.

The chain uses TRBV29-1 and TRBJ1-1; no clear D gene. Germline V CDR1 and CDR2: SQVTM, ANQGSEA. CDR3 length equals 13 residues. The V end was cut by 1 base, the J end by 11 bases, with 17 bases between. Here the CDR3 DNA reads TGCAGCGTTGAAGCCCCTACGGCCGGTAGCGCTTTCTTT. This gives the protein CSVEAPTAGSAFF.

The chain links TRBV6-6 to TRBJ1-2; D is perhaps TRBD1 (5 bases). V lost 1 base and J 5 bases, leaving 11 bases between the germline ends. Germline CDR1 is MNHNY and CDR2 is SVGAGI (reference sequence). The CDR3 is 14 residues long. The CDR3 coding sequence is TGTGCCAGCAGTTACTTCTTGACAGAGTATGGCTACACCTTC. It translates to CASSYFLTEYGYTF.

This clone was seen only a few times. The CDR3 sequence: CASSAEWVNTEAFF. The CDR3 region has the DNA TGCGCCAGCAGCGCGGAATGGGTGAACACTGAAGCTTTCTTT. This chain connects TRBV5-1 to TRBJ1-1; D uncertain. Trimming stripped 4 bases from V and 0 bases from J, with 10 bases between. The CDR3 extends over 14 amino acids. The germline V gene has CDR1 SGHRS and CDR2 YFSETQ.

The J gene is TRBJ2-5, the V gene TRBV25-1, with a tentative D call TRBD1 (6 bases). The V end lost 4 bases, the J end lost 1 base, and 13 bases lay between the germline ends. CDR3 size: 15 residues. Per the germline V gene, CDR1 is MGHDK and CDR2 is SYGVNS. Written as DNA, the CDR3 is TGTGCCAGCAGTGCGTCAACAGGGTCCCAAGAGACCCAGTACTTC. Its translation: CASSASTGSQETQYF.